This T cell receptor (beta chain) was sequenced in a study of technical replicates of blood from several donors. This CDR3 is 15 amino acids long. Germline V lookup: CDR1 LNHDA, CDR2 SQIVND (reference sequence). V dropped 4 bases and J dropped 2; count of bases not matched to a gene: 5. Libraries were prepared by immunoSEQ multiplex PCR; TCRdb keeps only in-frame clonotypes and omits some of them. Here the sample spans fewer than 60,000 clones, over 90% being singletons. Source material: PBMCs. This chain connects TRBV19 to TRBJ2-1; 7 bases are shared with TRBD1. The TCR originated in a human donor in good health. Some clones in this sample may be carry-over from other donors' samples. DNA of the CDR3: TGTGCCAGTAGTAGGACAGGACCGACCTACAATGAGCAGTTCTTC. This codes for CASSRTGPTYNEQFF. Using reference TRBV19 and TRBJ2-1 for the parts outside the CDR3, the full variable domain is DGGITQSPKYLFRKEGQNVTLSCEQNLNHDAMYWYRQDPGQGLRLIYYSQIVNDFQKGDIAEGYSVSREKKESFPLTVTSAQKNPTAFYLCASSRTGPTYNEQFFGPGTRLTVL.